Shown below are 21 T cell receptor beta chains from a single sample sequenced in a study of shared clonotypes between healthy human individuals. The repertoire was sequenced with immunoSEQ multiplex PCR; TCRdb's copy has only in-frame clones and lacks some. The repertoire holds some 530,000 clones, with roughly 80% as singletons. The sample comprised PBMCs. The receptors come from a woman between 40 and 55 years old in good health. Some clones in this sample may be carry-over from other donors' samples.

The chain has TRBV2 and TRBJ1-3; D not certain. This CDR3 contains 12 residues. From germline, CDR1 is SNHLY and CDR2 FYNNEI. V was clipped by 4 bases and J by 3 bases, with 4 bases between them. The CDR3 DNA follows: TGTGCCAGCAGTGGGAGTGGAAACACCATATATTTT. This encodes CASSGSGNTIYF.

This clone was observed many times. The CDR3 sequence: CASSQVLAPQETQYF. CDR3 coding DNA: TGTGCCAGCAGCCAAGTACTAGCGCCCCAAGAGACCCAGTACTTC. This sequence joins TRBV4-2 and TRBJ2-5, with 7 bases fitting TRBD2. CDR1 and CDR2 (germline): LGHNA, YNFKEQ. The CDR3 totals 15 residues. Trimming at V came to 1 base and at J to 1 base, leaving 3 bases not matched to a gene.

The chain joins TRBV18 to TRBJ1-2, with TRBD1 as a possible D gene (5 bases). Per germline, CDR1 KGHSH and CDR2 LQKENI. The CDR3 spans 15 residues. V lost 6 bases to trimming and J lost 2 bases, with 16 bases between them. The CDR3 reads CASSLPGQGNYGYTF. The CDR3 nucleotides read TGTGCCAGCTCCCTACCCGGGCAGGGCAACTATGGCTACACCTTC. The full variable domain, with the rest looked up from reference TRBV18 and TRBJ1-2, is NAGVMQNPRHLVRRRGQEARLRCSPMKGHSHVYWYRQLPEEGLKFMVYLQKENIIDESGMPKERFSAEFPKEGPSILRIQQVVRGDSAAYFCASSLPGQGNYGYTFGSGTRLTVV.

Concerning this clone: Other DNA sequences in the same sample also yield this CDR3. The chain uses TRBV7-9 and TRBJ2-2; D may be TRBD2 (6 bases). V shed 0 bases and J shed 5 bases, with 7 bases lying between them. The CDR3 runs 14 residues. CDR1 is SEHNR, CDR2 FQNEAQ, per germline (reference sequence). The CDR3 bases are TGTGCCAGCAGCTTAGCGGGAGGTACCGGGGAGCTGTTTTTT. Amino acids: CASSLAGGTGELFF. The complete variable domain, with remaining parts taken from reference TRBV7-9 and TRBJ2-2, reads DTGVSQNPRHKITKRGQNVTFRCDPISEHNRLYWYRQTLGQGPEFLTYFQNEAQLEKSRLLSDRFSAERPKGSFSTLEIQRTEQGDSAMYLCASSLAGGTGELFFGEGSRLTVL.

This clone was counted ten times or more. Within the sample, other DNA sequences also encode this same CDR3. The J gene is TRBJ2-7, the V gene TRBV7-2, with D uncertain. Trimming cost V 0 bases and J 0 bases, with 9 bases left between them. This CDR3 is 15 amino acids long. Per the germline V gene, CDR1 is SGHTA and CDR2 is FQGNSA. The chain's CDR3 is CASSLARVSSYEQYF. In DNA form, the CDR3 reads TGTGCCAGCAGCTTAGCTCGCGTCAGCTCCTACGAGCAGTACTTC.

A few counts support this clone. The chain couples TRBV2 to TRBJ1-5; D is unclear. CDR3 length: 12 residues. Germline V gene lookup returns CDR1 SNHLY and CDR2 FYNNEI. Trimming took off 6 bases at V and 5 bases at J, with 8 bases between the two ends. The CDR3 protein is CASSDSYQPQHF. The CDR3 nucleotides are TGTGCCAGCAGCGACTCCTATCAGCCCCAGCATTTT.

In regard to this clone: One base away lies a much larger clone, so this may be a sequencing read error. This CDR3 reads CASSPPYEQYF. CDR3 DNA sequence: TGTGCCAGCAGTCCCCCCTACGAGCAGTACTTC. The genes are TRBV27 and TRBJ2-7; D is unclear. The CDR3 covers 11 residues. Germline CDR1 reads MNHEY; CDR2 reads SMNVEV (reference sequence). The V end lost 5 bases, the J end lost 2 bases, and 4 bases lay between the germline ends.

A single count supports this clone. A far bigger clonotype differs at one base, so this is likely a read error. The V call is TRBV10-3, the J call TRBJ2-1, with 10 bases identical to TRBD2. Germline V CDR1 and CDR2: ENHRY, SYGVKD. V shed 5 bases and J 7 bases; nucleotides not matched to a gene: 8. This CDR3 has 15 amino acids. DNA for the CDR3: TGTGCCATCAGTTACGGACTAGCGGCGTGGAATGAGCAGTTCTTC. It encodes CAISYGLAAWNEQFF.

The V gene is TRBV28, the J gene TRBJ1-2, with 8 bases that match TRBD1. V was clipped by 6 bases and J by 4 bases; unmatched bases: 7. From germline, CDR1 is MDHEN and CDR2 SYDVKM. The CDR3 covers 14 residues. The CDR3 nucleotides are TGTGCCAGCAGCGGACAGGGTAGGGTCTATGGCTACACCTTC. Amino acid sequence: CASSGQGRVYGYTF.

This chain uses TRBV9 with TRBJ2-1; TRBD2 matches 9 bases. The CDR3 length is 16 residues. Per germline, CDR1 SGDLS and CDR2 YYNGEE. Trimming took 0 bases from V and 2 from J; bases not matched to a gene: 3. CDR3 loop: CASSVGAGGTYNEQFF. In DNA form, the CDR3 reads TGTGCCAGCAGCGTAGGAGCGGGAGGTACCTACAATGAGCAGTTCTTC. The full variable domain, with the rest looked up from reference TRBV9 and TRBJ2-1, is DSGVTQTPKHLITATGQRVTLRCSPRSGDLSVYWYQQSLDQGLQFLIQYYNGEERAKGNILERFSAQQFPDLHSELNLSSLELGDSALYFCASSVGAGGTYNEQFFGPGTRLTVL.

CDR3 residues: CASSSRTVRNEKLFF. The CDR3 nucleotides read TGTGCCAGCAGCTCTCGGACCGTACGAAATGAAAAACTGTTTTTT. The rearrangement links TRBV7-9 to TRBJ1-4; no firm D call. Germline lookup yields CDR1 SEHNR and CDR2 FQNEAQ (reference sequence). The CDR3 spans 15 residues. The V end was cut by 4 bases, the J end by 5 bases, with 14 bases between. The entire variable domain, with the rest obtained from reference TRBV7-9 and TRBJ1-4, is as follows: DTGVSQNPRHKITKRGQNVTFRCDPISEHNRLYWYRQTLGQGPEFLTYFQNEAQLEKSRLLSDRFSAERPKGSFSTLEIQRTEQGDSAMYLCASSSRTVRNEKLFFGSGTQLSVL.

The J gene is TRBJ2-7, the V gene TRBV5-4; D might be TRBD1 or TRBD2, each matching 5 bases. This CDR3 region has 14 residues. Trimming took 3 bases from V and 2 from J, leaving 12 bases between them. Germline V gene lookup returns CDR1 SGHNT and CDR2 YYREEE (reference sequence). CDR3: CASSSFGGTYEQYF. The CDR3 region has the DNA TGTGCCAGCAGCTCCTTTGGGGGTACCTACGAGCAGTACTTC.

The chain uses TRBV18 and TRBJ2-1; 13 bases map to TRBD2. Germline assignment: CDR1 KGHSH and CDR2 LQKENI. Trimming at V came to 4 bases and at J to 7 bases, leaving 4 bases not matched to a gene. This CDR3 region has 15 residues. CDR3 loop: CASSLGLAGVNEQFF. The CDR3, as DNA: TGTGCCAGCTCACTCGGACTAGCGGGAGTGAATGAGCAGTTCTTC.

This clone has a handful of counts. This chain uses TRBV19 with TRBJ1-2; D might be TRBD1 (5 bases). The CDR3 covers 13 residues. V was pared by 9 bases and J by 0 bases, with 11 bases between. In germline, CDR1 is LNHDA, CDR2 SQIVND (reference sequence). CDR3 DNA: TGTGCCAGCCAAGGGACGGCTAACTATGGCTACACCTTC. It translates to CASQGTANYGYTF.

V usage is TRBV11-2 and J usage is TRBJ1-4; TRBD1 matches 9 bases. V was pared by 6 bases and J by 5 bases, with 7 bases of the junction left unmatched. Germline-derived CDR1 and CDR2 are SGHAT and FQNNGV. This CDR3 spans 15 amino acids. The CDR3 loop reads CASRVPGQGNEKLFF. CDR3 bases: TGTGCCAGCAGAGTTCCAGGACAGGGGAATGAAAAACTGTTTTTT.

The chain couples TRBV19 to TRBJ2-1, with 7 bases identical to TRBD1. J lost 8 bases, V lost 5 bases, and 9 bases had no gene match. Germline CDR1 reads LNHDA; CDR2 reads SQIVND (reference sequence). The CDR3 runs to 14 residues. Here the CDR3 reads CASSPRQGKDEQFF. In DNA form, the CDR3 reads TGTGCCAGTAGTCCGCGACAGGGTAAGGATGAGCAGTTCTTC. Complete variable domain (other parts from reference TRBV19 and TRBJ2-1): DGGITQSPKYLFRKEGQNVTLSCEQNLNHDAMYWYRQDPGQGLRLIYYSQIVNDFQKGDIAEGYSVSREKKESFPLTVTSAQKNPTAFYLCASSPRQGKDEQFFGPGTRLTVL.

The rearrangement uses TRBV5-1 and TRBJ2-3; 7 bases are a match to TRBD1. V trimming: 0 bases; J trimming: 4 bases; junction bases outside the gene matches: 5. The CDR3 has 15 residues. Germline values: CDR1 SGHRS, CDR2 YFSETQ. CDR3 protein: CASSLGNRGPDTQYF. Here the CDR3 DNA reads TGCGCCAGCAGCTTGGGAAACAGGGGTCCAGATACGCAGTATTTT.

In DNA form, the CDR3 reads TGTGCCAGCAGCAAAGAAGGCCAGCTTGTCACTAATGAAAAACTGTTTTTT. Its protein product is CASSKEGQLVTNEKLFF. The chain links TRBV21-1 to TRBJ1-4. TRBV21-1 is classified as a pseudogene. The CDR3 loop spans 17 amino acids.

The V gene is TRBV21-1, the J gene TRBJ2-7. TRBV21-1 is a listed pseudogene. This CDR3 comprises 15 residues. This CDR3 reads CASSKAGWGFYEQYF. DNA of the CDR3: TGTGCCAGCAGCAAAGCGGGCTGGGGGTTCTACGAGCAGTACTTC.

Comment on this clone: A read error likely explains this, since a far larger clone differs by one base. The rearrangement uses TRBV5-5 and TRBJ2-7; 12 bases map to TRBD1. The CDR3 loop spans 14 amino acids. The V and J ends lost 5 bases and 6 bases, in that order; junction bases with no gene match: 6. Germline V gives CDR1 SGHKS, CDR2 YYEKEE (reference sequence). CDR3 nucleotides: TGTGCCAGCAGAAGCGGGACAGGGGGCTGCGAGCAGTACTTC. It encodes CASRSGTGGCEQYF.

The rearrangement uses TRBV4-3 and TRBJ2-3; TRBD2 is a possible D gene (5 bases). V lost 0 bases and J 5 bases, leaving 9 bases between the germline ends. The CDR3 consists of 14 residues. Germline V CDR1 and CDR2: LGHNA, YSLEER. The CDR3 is CASSQDVGVDTQYF. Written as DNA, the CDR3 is TGCGCCAGCAGCCAAGATGTGGGAGTAGATACGCAGTATTTT.